Below, 21 T cell receptor beta chains from the same sample are listed, as sequenced in a study of cytomegalovirus exposure and HLA in healthy donors. The PCR made use of 60 Vbeta and 13 Jbeta primers. Profiled with immunoSEQ multiplex PCR; TCRdb holds only in-frame clones, not every one. The table shows about 120,000 clones, with over 60% occurring only once. Sequenced input: PBMCs. The receptors shown here come from a man in his forties in good health and CMV-seropositive.

This clone has only a few counts. A far larger clone differs by one base, so this is likely a read error. The rearrangement uses TRBV5-6 and TRBJ2-7, with D uncertain. The CDR3 has 13 amino acids. CDR1 SGHDT and CDR2 YYEEEE come from the germline V gene. The CDR3 nucleotides read TGTGCCAGCAGCTCGAGGCCTACCTACGACCAGTACTTC. It encodes CASSSRPTYDQYF.

This clone has just a few counts. The same CDR3 also results from other DNA sequences found in this sample. V and J are TRBV7-9 and TRBJ1-2; a possible D gene is TRBD1 (5 bases). This CDR3 has 14 residues. Germline CDR1 is SEHNR and CDR2 is FQNEAQ (reference sequence). The germline V and J ends were trimmed by 4 bases and 3 bases, with 12 bases remaining between them. Written as DNA, the CDR3 is TGTGCCAGCAGCTCGAGCGGGGCGGACTATGGCTACACCTTC. Translation gives CASSSSGADYGYTF.

The rearrangement uses TRBV7-9 and TRBJ1-6; D might be TRBD1 (5 bases). From germline, CDR1 is SEHNR and CDR2 FQNEAQ (reference sequence). The V end lost 5 bases, the J end lost 14 bases, and 22 bases lay between the germline ends. The CDR3 covers 15 residues. The CDR3: CASSPTTPLTGSLHF. The CDR3, as DNA: TGTGCCAGCAGCCCAACAACCCCTTTAACAGGCTCCCTCCACTTT.

This clone was found a few times. The chain is built from TRBV19 and TRBJ2-1, with 7 bases fitting TRBD1. This CDR3 has 17 amino acids. CDR1 and CDR2 (germline): LNHDA, SQIVND (reference sequence). V shed 2 bases and J 1 base; nucleotides not matched to a gene: 8. In DNA, the CDR3 is TGTGCCAGTAGTATAATTCGTGCACAGGGGTCCTACAATGAGCAGTTCTTC. Encoded protein: CASSIIRAQGSYNEQFF.

This clone was picked up a small number of times. The rearrangement links TRBV27 to TRBJ1-2, with TRBD1 matching 9 bases. Unmatched junction bases numbered 8, after V lost 8 bases and J lost 7 bases. Germline CDR1 is MNHEY and CDR2 is SMNVEV (reference sequence). The CDR3 extends over 13 amino acids. The CDR3 DNA reads as TGTGCCAGCCACCAAACAGGGGGCAGTGGCTACACCTTC. Protein: CASHQTGGSGYTF.

This clone showed up just once. This chain links TRBV7-2 with TRBJ2-1; tentatively, D is TRBD2 (6 bases). Trimming took 0 bases from V and 4 from J, leaving 10 bases between them. There are 15 residues in the CDR3. Germline V gene lookup returns CDR1 SGHTA and CDR2 FQGNSA. The CDR3 here is CASSLAGGDYNEQFF. The CDR3 coding sequence is TGTGCCAGCAGCTTAGCGGGGGGTGATTACAATGAGCAGTTCTTC.

This clone was observed a handful of times. The chain carries TRBV5-8 and TRBJ2-7; no reliable D call. Trimming shortened V by 0 bases and J by 2 bases, and 12 bases separated the two germline ends. Germline-derived CDR1 and CDR2 are SGHTS and YDEGEE. This CDR3 has 15 residues. DNA of the CDR3: TGTGCCAGCAGCTTGGTTTCTACGTCGACCTACGAGCAGTACTTC. Amino acid sequence: CASSLVSTSTYEQYF.

This clone has more than one count but fewer than ten. The chain joins TRBV19 to TRBJ2-1; the match to TRBD2 covers 11 bases. This CDR3 comprises 15 residues. CDR1 LNHDA and CDR2 SQIVND come from the germline V gene (reference sequence). V lost 4 bases to trimming and J lost 4 bases; unmatched junction nucleotides: 3. The CDR3 DNA is TGTGCCAGTAGTAAGACTAGCGGGGAGTACAATGAGCAGTTCTTC. It translates to CASSKTSGEYNEQFF.

The rearrangement uses TRBV19 and TRBJ2-3; TRBD2 aligns across 7 bases. Germline loops: CDR1 LNHDA, CDR2 SQIVND (reference sequence). V was clipped by 1 base and J by 4 bases; unmatched bases: 2. This CDR3 region has 14 residues. CDR3 nucleotide sequence: TGTGCCAGTAGTATAGCGGGGGGTTCAGATACGCAGTATTTT. Protein product: CASSIAGGSDTQYF.

The J gene is TRBJ1-2, the V gene TRBV28, with TRBD1 identical over 7 bases. This CDR3 spans 15 amino acids. J gave up 2 bases and V 1 base, and 4 bases lay outside the gene matches. In germline, CDR1 is MDHEN, CDR2 SYDVKM. CDR3 residues: CASSLFGQENYGYTF. The CDR3 nucleotides are TGTGCCAGCAGTTTATTCGGACAGGAGAACTATGGCTACACCTTC.

This clone showed up just once. The V call is TRBV19, the J call TRBJ2-3; a weak D match, TRBD2 (5 bases). The germline V gene has CDR1 LNHDA and CDR2 SQIVND (reference sequence). V was trimmed by 3 bases and J by 0 bases, leaving 7 bases between them. The CDR3 consists of 14 residues. The CDR3 sequence is CASSIGVSTDTQYF. The CDR3 nucleotides are TGTGCCAGTAGTATCGGGGTGAGCACAGATACGCAGTATTTT.

This rearrangement joins TRBV5-1 to TRBJ2-5, with 7 positions matching TRBD2. The CDR3 length is 17 residues. From germline, CDR1 is SGHRS and CDR2 YFSETQ. Trimming removed 1 base from V and 0 bases from J; junction bases left unmatched: 9. The CDR3: CASSLTRAGINQETQYF. As DNA, the CDR3 is TGCGCCAGCAGCTTGACGCGAGCGGGGATAAACCAAGAGACCCAGTACTTC.

The V and J genes are TRBV5-1 and TRBJ1-4; 9 bases are shared with TRBD1. The ends lost 4 bases at V and 8 bases at J; junction bases unmatched: 9. The CDR3 is 15 residues long. The germline V gene encodes CDR1 SGHRS and CDR2 YFSETQ. The CDR3 sequence: CASSPEGQGREKLFF. DNA for the CDR3: TGCGCCAGCAGCCCGGAGGGACAGGGTAGGGAAAAACTGTTTTTT.

A remark on this clone: A read error may account for a junction end that differs from germline. The J gene is TRBJ2-1, the V gene TRBV7-9, with 8 bases lining up with TRBD2. The CDR3 has 16 amino acids. In germline, CDR1 is SEHNR, CDR2 FQNEAQ (reference sequence). This CDR3 reads CSSSLWTSPLKAEQFF. For the CDR3, the DNA is TGTTCCAGCAGCTTATGGACTAGCCCCCTGAAGGCTGAGCAGTTCTTC.

The chain couples TRBV5-1 to TRBJ2-5, with 7 nucleotides matching TRBD2. Losses at the gene ends were 0 bases for V and 5 bases for J; bases not matched to a gene: 4. The CDR3 sequence is 14 residues long. Germline loops: CDR1 SGHRS, CDR2 YFSETQ. The CDR3, as DNA: TGCGCCAGCAGCTTGGTTGGGGGGGTGGAGACCCAGTACTTC. Its translation is CASSLVGGVETQYF. Variable domain in full (rest from reference TRBV5-1 and TRBJ2-5): KAGVTQTPRYLIKTRGQQVTLSCSPISGHRSVSWYQQTPGQGLQFLFEYFSETQRNKGNFPGRFSGRQFSNSRSEMNVSTLELGDSALYLCASSLVGGVETQYFGPGTRLLVL.

The gene calls are TRBV5-1 and TRBJ2-5; 10 bases line up with TRBD1. Germline assignment: CDR1 SGHRS and CDR2 YFSETQ. This CDR3 is 16 amino acids long. The ends lost 4 bases at V and 4 bases at J; junction bases unmatched: 10. CDR3 sequence reads: CASSLTGGGRAETQYF. CDR3 nucleotide sequence: TGCGCCAGCAGCCTGACAGGGGGCGGACGGGCAGAGACCCAGTACTTC.

This clone showed up just a few times. The rearrangement uses TRBV6-1 and TRBJ2-7, with a possible D match to TRBD1 (6 bases). This CDR3 spans 15 amino acids. V shed 1 base and J shed 6 bases, with 16 bases lying between them. Germline-derived CDR1 and CDR2 are MNHNS and SASEGT. In DNA form, the CDR3 reads TGTGCCAGCAGTGAAGTATTAGGGGGTAGCTCCGAGCAGTACTTC. It yields the protein CASSEVLGGSSEQYF.

The chain has TRBV23-1 and TRBJ2-2, with a weak D call TRBD1 (5 bases). TRBV23-1 is an ORF; its function is uncertain. The length of the CDR3 is 18 residues. V lost 0 bases, J lost 6 bases, and 20 bases lay in between. CDR3 nucleotides: TGCGCCAGCAGTCAATCCTGTCAGGGATCGTTTTGGTCCGGGGAGCTGTTTTTT. Its translation: CASSQSCQGSFWSGELFF.

The rearrangement uses TRBV5-1 and TRBJ2-5; 7 bases align to TRBD2. CDR3 length: 14 amino acids. Germline V lookup: CDR1 SGHRS, CDR2 YFSETQ. J was trimmed by 6 bases and V by 4 bases; bases with no gene match: 9. This chain's CDR3 is CASSPGGSSKTQYF. The CDR3 bases are TGCGCCAGCAGCCCGGGGGGATCGTCGAAGACCCAGTACTTC.

This chain connects TRBV7-2 to TRBJ2-7, with unresolved D. The CDR3 extends over 13 amino acids. V was pared by 3 bases and J by 2 bases, with 8 bases between. The germline V gene encodes CDR1 SGHTA and CDR2 FQGNSA. This chain's CDR3 is CASSLQITYEQYF. The DNA for the CDR3 is TGTGCCAGCAGCTTGCAGATTACCTACGAGCAGTACTTC. The full variable domain, with the rest looked up from reference TRBV7-2 and TRBJ2-7, is GAGVSQSPSNKVTEKGKDVELRCDPISGHTALYWYRQSLGQGLEFLIYFQGNSAPDKSGLPSDRFSAERTGGSVSTLTIQRTQQEDSAVYLCASSLQITYEQYFGPGTRLTVT.

The V gene is TRBV28, the J gene TRBJ1-2, with a weak D call TRBD1 (6 bases). The V end lost 11 bases, the J end lost 1 base, and 11 bases lay between the germline ends. This CDR3 spans 12 amino acids. Germline V gene data show CDR1 as MDHEN and CDR2 as SYDVKM. CDR3 DNA sequence: TGTGCCGTACAGGGTGGTAACTATGGCTACACCTTC. Amino acids: CAVQGGNYGYTF.